Shown below are 14 T cell receptor beta chains from a single sample sequenced in a study of post-analysis software for immune sequencing data. General study results and limits: Compared with controls, patients had more of about five TRBV segments, including TRBV5-6, TRBV5-1 and TRBV20-1.

Unique molecular identifiers were built into the TCR beta cDNA libraries. Each CDR3 protein gets one entry after TCRdb re-called the PCR reads with MiXCR. The profile shows hundreds of thousands of distinct CDR3 sequences, approximately 53% of them singletons. Their antigens are not known. Material for sequencing was blood. Receptors were obtained from a girl aged 5-17 years with multiple sclerosis.

The chain links TRBV20-1 to TRBJ2-7; 8 bases are shared with TRBD1. Germline assignment: CDR1 DFQATT and CDR2 SNEGSKA (reference sequence). This CDR3 spans 15 amino acids. With 4 bases clipped from V and 2 bases from J, the junction kept 10 bases outside the gene matches. CDR3 in amino acids: CSAKGTTGGAYEQYF. Written as DNA, the CDR3 is TGCAGTGCTAAGGGTACTACAGGGGGAGCCTACGAGCAGTACTTC.

The chain has TRBV29-1 and TRBJ2-1; maybe TRBD1 (5 bases). The germline gives CDR1 SQVTM, CDR2 ANQGSEA. Trimming left V 0 bases short and J 6 bases short, with 9 bases between. The CDR3 sequence is 13 residues long. The CDR3 sequence: CSVEDSQGNEQFF. CDR3 DNA sequence: TGCAGCGTTGAAGATAGCCAGGGCAATGAGCAGTTCTTC.

The CDR3 sequence is CASSIWGNRDEQYF. For the CDR3, the DNA is TGTGCCAGCAGTATTTGGGGGAATAGGGACGAGCAGTACTTC. The chain joins TRBV12-3 or TRBV12-4 to TRBJ2-7, with D perhaps matching TRBD1 or TRBD2 (5 bases each). The CDR3 consists of 14 residues. V was clipped by 5 bases and J by 5 bases, with 16 bases between them.

The chain carries TRBV6-1 and TRBJ2-7; tentative D call: TRBD1 (6 bases). Trimming shortened V by 1 base and J by 0 bases, and 10 bases separated the two germline ends. The CDR3 has 15 residues. Germline V CDR1 and CDR2: MNHNS, SASEGT. The CDR3 nucleotides read TGTGCCAGCAGTGAAGGCAGGGGCAACTCCTACGAGCAGTACTTC. It is translated as CASSEGRGNSYEQYF.

This rearrangement joins TRBV5-1 to TRBJ2-7; D assignment may be TRBD1 or TRBD2 (5 bases each). Trimming removed 0 bases at V and 9 bases at J, with 16 bases between. The CDR3 is 14 amino acids. CDR1 SGHRS and CDR2 YFSETQ come from the germline V gene. The CDR3 DNA follows: TGCGCCAGCAGCTTGGAACGGGGCTTAGGAGGGCAGTACTTC. It specifies CASSLERGLGGQYF. Supplemented by reference TRBV5-1 and TRBJ2-7, the full variable domain reads KAGVTQTPRYLIKTRGQQVTLSCSPISGHRSVSWYQQTPGQGLQFLFEYFSETQRNKGNFPGRFSGRQFSNSRSEMNVSTLELGDSALYLCASSLERGLGGQYFGPGTRLTVT.

The V and J genes are TRBV5-5 and TRBJ2-7; 9 positions agree with TRBD1. V lost 4 bases, J lost 2 bases, and 10 bases stayed unmatched. This CDR3 comprises 16 residues. Germline values: CDR1 SGHKS, CDR2 YYEKEE (reference sequence). CDR3 coding DNA: TGTGCCAGCAGCAAGGACAGGGGAGGAACCCCCTACGAGCAGTACTTC. Translated: CASSKDRGGTPYEQYF.

The chain employs TRBV4-2 and TRBJ2-7; a weak D match, TRBD1 (5 bases). Trimming shortened V by 0 bases and J by 1 base, and 19 bases separated the two germline ends. From germline, CDR1 is LGHNA and CDR2 YNFKEQ. The CDR3 has 18 amino acids. CDR3 sequence: CASSQDWQGARRSYEQYF. The CDR3 coding sequence is TGTGCCAGCAGCCAAGACTGGCAGGGTGCACGTAGATCCTACGAGCAGTACTTC.

The gene calls are TRBV9 and TRBJ2-1; possibly TRBD2 for D (5 bases). Per the germline V gene, CDR1 is SGDLS and CDR2 is YYNGEE. This CDR3 is built from 15 residues. Trimming removed 0 bases from V and 7 bases from J, with 14 bases in between. The CDR3 loop reads CASSVEPSPSNEQFF. As DNA, the CDR3 is TGTGCCAGCAGCGTAGAGCCTAGCCCATCTAATGAGCAGTTCTTC.

The V gene is TRBV5-1, the J gene TRBJ2-3, with 7 bases matching TRBD2. Germline V gene lookup returns CDR1 SGHRS and CDR2 YFSETQ. J was trimmed by 5 bases and V by 0 bases; bases with no gene match: 3. The CDR3 runs to 14 residues. The CDR3 nucleotides read TGCGCCAGCAGCTTGGGCCAGCGGGAAGATACGCAGTATTTT. Translation: CASSLGQREDTQYF.

This clonotype has just a few counts. V usage is TRBV29-1 and J usage is TRBJ2-7, with a weak D call TRBD2 (6 bases). CDR3 length: 13 amino acids. Germline V gene lookup returns CDR1 SQVTM and CDR2 ANQGSEA. V lost 1 base and J lost 5, with 12 bases in between. CDR3 coding DNA: TGCAGCGTTGAAGGGAGGGTATCGGACGAGCAGTACTTC. It translates to CSVEGRVSDEQYF.

DNA of the CDR3: TGTGCCAGCAGTGGACAGGGGTCCTATAATTCACCCCTCCACTTT. It specifies CASSGQGSYNSPLHF. The V gene is TRBV6-1, the J gene TRBJ1-6; 8 bases map to TRBD1. CDR1 MNHNS and CDR2 SASEGT come from the germline V gene. This CDR3 spans 15 amino acids. Trimming removed 4 bases from V and 1 base from J; junction bases left unmatched: 0.

This clonotype was picked up a small number of times. The rearrangement uses TRBV29-1 and TRBJ2-5; 12 positions match TRBD2. CDR1 is SQVTM and CDR2 is ANQGSEA in the germline V gene. The CDR3 totals 14 residues. J lost 4 bases, V lost 4 bases, and 4 bases had no gene match. The CDR3 region has the DNA TGCAGCGTTGCGACTAGCGGGAGAGGAGAGACCCAGTACTTC. This encodes CSVATSGRGETQYF.

This clonotype has just a few counts. The rearrangement uses TRBV7-3 and TRBJ2-1; 8 nucleotides line up with TRBD2. The CDR3 totals 16 residues. The J segment lost 3 bases and the V segment lost 5 bases, leaving 9 bases of the junction unmatched. The germline gives CDR1 SGHTA, CDR2 FQGTGA. Here the CDR3 reads CASSAAPAGVYNEQFF. Written as DNA, the CDR3 is TGTGCCAGCAGCGCCGCCCCAGCGGGAGTCTACAATGAGCAGTTCTTC. Variable domain in full (rest from reference TRBV7-3 and TRBJ2-1): GAGVSQTPSNKVTEKGKYVELRCDPISGHTALYWYRQSLGQGPEFLIYFQGTGAADDSGLPNDRFFAVRPEGSVSTLKIQRTERGDSAVYLCASSAAPAGVYNEQFFGPGTRLTVL.

This clonotype was detected a few times. The CDR3 protein is CASSSAGPLSGTDTQYF. CDR3 bases: TGTGCCAGCAGTTCCGCGGGACCTCTTTCAGGCACAGATACGCAGTATTTT. The chain recombines TRBV12-3 or TRBV12-4 with TRBJ2-3, with D perhaps matching TRBD2 (6 bases). Trimming took 4 bases from V and 1 from J, leaving 18 bases between them. The CDR3 runs 17 residues.